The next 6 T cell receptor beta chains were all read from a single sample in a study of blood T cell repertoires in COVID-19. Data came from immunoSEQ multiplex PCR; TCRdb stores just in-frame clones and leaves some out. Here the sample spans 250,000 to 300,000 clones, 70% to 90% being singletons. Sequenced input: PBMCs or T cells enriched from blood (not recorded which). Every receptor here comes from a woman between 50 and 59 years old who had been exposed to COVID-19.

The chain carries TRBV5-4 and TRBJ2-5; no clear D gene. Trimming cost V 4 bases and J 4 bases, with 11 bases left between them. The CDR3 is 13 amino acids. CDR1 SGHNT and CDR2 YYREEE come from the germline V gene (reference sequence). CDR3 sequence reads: CASSLIVGETQYF. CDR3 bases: TGTGCCAGCAGCCTGATAGTTGGAGAGACCCAGTACTTC.

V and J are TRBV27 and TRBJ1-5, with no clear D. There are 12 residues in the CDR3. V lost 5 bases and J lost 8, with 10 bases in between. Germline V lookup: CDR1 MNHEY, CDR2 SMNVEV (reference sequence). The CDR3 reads CASSKGREPQHF. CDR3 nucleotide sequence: TGTGCCAGCAGTAAAGGGAGGGAGCCCCAGCATTTT.

The CDR3 coding sequence is TGTGCCAGCAGCGACACGGGAGAGAGGGACACCGGGGAGCTGTTTTTT. Amino acids: CASSDTGERDTGELFF. The V gene is TRBV4-2, the J gene TRBJ2-2, with D possibly matching TRBD2 (6 bases). This CDR3 region has 16 residues. The germline V gene has CDR1 LGHNA and CDR2 YNFKEQ. Trimming removed 5 bases at V and 3 bases at J, with 16 bases between.

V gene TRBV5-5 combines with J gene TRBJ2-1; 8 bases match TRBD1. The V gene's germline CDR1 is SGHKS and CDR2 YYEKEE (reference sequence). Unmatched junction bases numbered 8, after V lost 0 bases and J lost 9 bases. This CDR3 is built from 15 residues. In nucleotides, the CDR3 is TGTGCCAGCAGCTTGGAAGGCAGGGGGCGTCGTGAGCAGTTCTTC. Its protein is CASSLEGRGRREQFF.

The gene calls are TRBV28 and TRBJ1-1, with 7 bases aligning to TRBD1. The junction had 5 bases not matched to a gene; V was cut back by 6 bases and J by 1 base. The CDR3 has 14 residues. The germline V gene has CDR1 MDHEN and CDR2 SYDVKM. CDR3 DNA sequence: TGTGCCAGCAGCCCGGACAGGCAGAACACTGAAGCTTTCTTT. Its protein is CASSPDRQNTEAFF.

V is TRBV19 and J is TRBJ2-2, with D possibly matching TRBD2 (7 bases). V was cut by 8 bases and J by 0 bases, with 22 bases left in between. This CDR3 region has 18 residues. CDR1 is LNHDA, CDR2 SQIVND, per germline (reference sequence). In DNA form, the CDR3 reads TGTGCCAGTTCCGGCGGGGGCGCAGCCTTCGCGAACACCGGGGAGCTGTTTTTT. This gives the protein CASSGGGAAFANTGELFF.